This entry concerns a single T cell receptor (beta chain). The record originates from a study of blood T cell repertoires in COVID-19. Across the whole study: In each case, the material was cDNA or gDNA derived from T cells, B-cell-depleted T cells, or PBMCs.

Original methodology: Reference gene primer amplification gave nucleated cell count estimates. The data were produced by immunoSEQ multiplex PCR, yet TCRdb's version contains in-frame clones alone and is incomplete. V, J and clone size reflect that table, while D and trimming were determined from the DNA. The sample gives approximately 160,000 clones, approximately 86% of which show up once; around 0.6% is in the top ten. Patients of the Seattle cohort, enrolled during active infection, were followed longitudinally. The CDR3 spans 17 residues. V lost 0 bases, J lost 7 bases, and 15 bases stayed unmatched. CDR1 is MNHEY and CDR2 is SMNVEV in the germline V gene (reference sequence).

Specimen: peripheral blood. V gene TRBV27 combines with J gene TRBJ2-7; 7 bases fit TRBD2. The sequence derives from a man aged 60 to 69 with COVID-19, enrolled during active disease. The CDR3 DNA is TGTGCCAGCAGTTTATCCCCCGGAAGGGGACTATTAAAGGAGCAGTACTTC. Its protein product is CASSLSPGRGLLKEQYF.